This T cell receptor beta chain appears in the sequencing data of a study of T-cell memory formation after mild COVID-19. The V gene lost 4 bases and the J gene lost 9 bases, with 17 bases spanning the gap. The CDR3 extends over 14 amino acids. Per germline, CDR1 SGHRS and CDR2 YFSETQ. Using its own MiXCR run on the 5' RACE reads, TCRdb lists one record per CDR3 protein. In the table there are 160,000 or so distinct CDR3 sequences, around 30% of which are singletons. This clonotype was picked up a small number of times. The clonotype was recovered from an adult woman who had mild COVID-19 (a few samples of this study predate the infection). Cell type and time point are not known. Sequencing used PBMCs or a T cell subset sorted from them (not recorded which). The chain joins TRBV5-1 to TRBJ2-1; D might be TRBD1 (5 bases). CDR3 sequence reads: CASSLLDRIGEQFF. DNA for the CDR3: TGCGCCAGCAGCCTCCTTGACAGAATTGGTGAGCAGTTCTTC. Full variable domain (remainder filled in from reference TRBV5-1 and TRBJ2-1): KAGVTQTPRYLIKTRGQQVTLSCSPISGHRSVSWYQQTPGQGLQFLFEYFSETQRNKGNFPGRFSGRQFSNSRSEMNVSTLELGDSALYLCASSLLDRIGEQFFGPGTRLTVL.